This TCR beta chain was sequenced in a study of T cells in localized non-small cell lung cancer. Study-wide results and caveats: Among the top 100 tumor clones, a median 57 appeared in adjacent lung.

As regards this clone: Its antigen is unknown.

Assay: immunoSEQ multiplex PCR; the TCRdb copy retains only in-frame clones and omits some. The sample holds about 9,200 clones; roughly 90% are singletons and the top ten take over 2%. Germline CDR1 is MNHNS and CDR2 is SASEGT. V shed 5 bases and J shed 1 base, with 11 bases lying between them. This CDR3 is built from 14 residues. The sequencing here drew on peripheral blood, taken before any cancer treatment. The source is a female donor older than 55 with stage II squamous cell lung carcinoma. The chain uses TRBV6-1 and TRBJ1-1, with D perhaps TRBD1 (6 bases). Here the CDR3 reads CASSWGGGNTEAFF. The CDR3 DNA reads TGTGCCAGCAGTTGGGGGGGCGGGAACACTGAAGCTTTCTTT.